These 12 T cell receptor beta chains were sequenced from one sample in a study of CD8 T cell repertoires and influenza. Study results and limitations: The M1-specific TCR beta repertoire of every donor was dominated by TRBV19, at 57.1% to 89.5%. About half of M1-specific CDR3betas had the 11-mer xRSx motif; 10-mer xGxY, 9% to 13%.

CD8 T cells were restimulated weekly for around 20 days with peptide-pulsed (roughly 1 uM) irradiated TAP-deficient T2 cells. The template was cDNA reverse transcribed from 100-300 ng of total RNA. Generated by immunoSEQ multiplex PCR, the TCRdb table keeps only in-frame clones and is missing some. This sample yields some 330 clones, of which 25% to 35% are seen a single time; 45% to 50% belongs to the top ten. Input material: M1 dextramer-binding CD8+ T cells from cultured PBMCs. Subset denoted: CD8 T cells sorted as dextramer-positive for the influenza matrix M1 58-66 peptide. The receptors derive from a person aged 18-30 years in good health.

This clone was found a few times. The chain couples TRBV19 to TRBJ2-1; possible D gene TRBD2, 6 bases. The V gene's germline CDR1 is LNHDA and CDR2 SQIVND (reference sequence). The CDR3 loop spans 15 amino acids. V lost 2 bases and J 0 bases, leaving 8 bases between the germline ends. The CDR3 loop is CASSIYGGSYNEQFF. The DNA of the CDR3 is TGTGCCAGTAGTATATACGGGGGCTCCTACAATGAGCAGTTCTTC.

This clone was observed a handful of times. V and J are TRBV9 and TRBJ1-1; D is ambiguous. CDR1 and CDR2 (germline): SGDLS, YYNGEE. This CDR3 region has 16 residues. V was shortened by 0 bases and J by 1 base, with 13 bases between the two germline ends. Here the CDR3 DNA reads TGTGCCAGCAGCGTAGCGCCTGAAGGAGCGAACACTGAAGCTTTCTTT. Translation: CASSVAPEGANTEAFF.

The chain carries TRBV10-2 and TRBJ2-1; D ambiguous. Per germline, CDR1 WSHSY and CDR2 SAAADI. The germline V and J ends were trimmed by 6 bases and 4 bases, with 10 bases remaining between them. CDR3 length equals 13 residues. The CDR3 loop reads CASSGSDYNEQFF. The CDR3 DNA is TGCGCCAGCAGCGGCAGCGATTACAATGAGCAGTTCTTC.

This clone counts as large. The chain is built from TRBV19 and TRBJ1-1; 8 nucleotides agree with TRBD1. CDR1 and CDR2 (germline): LNHDA, SQIVND (reference sequence). V dropped 2 bases and J dropped 2; count of bases not matched to a gene: 4. The CDR3 spans 15 residues. CDR3 sequence (DNA): TGTGCCAGTAGTATACATTCAGGGGGCAACACTGAAGCTTTCTTT. Its protein product is CASSIHSGGNTEAFF.

On this clone itself: One junction end does not reproduce the germline sequence, and a read error may be involved. V and J are TRBV11-2 and TRBJ2-1, with 9 bases that match TRBD2. The germline V gene encodes CDR1 SGHAT and CDR2 FQNNGV. The CDR3 spans 14 residues. CDR3 nucleotide sequence: TGTGCCAGCACCTTAGCGGGAGTAGGCTATGAGCAGTTCTTC. Its translation: CASTLAGVGYEQFF.

The chain links TRBV27 to TRBJ2-7; 9 bases line up with TRBD2. This CDR3 has 16 amino acids. Germline V gene data show CDR1 as MNHEY and CDR2 as SMNVEV (reference sequence). Trimming removed 6 bases from V and 3 bases from J; junction bases left unmatched: 12. This CDR3 is CASSPEAGGNNYEQYF. The CDR3 DNA is TGTGCCAGCAGCCCCGAGGCGGGAGGGAACAACTACGAGCAGTACTTC.

The chain combines TRBV27 with TRBJ2-5; 7 nucleotides line up with TRBD1. CDR1 is MNHEY and CDR2 is SMNVEV in the germline V gene (reference sequence). This CDR3 is built from 16 residues. V lost 6 bases, J lost 1 base, and 11 bases stayed unmatched. The CDR3 nucleotides are TGTGCCAGCAGGTTGATGTTGGCAGGGGGCCAAGAGACCCAGTACTTC. Translation gives CASRLMLAGGQETQYF.

This clone has more than one count but fewer than ten. The chain employs TRBV6-5 and TRBJ1-1, with D possibly being TRBD1 (6 bases). Germline CDR1 reads MNHEY; CDR2 reads SVGAGI. This CDR3 comprises 14 residues. Trimming cost V 4 bases and J 5 bases, with 14 bases left between them. The CDR3 region is CASSSSDSRTEAFF. The CDR3 bases are TGTGCCAGCAGTTCCTCGGACAGCAGAACTGAAGCTTTCTTT.

CDR3 amino acids: CASSPGQRNEKLFF. Here the CDR3 DNA reads TGTGCCAGCAGTCCGGGACAGAGGAATGAAAAACTGTTTTTT. The chain is built from TRBV27 and TRBJ1-4; 7 positions match TRBD1. The CDR3 has 14 amino acids. V lost 5 bases, J lost 5 bases, and 5 bases stayed unmatched. CDR1 and CDR2 (germline): MNHEY, SMNVEV (reference sequence).

By share, this clone counts as medium-sized (0.01 to 0.1%). CDR3 loop: CASSLRGRGVYGYTF. The CDR3 DNA reads as TGTGCCAGCAGTTTACGGGGTCGGGGGGTCTATGGCTACACCTTC. The chain carries TRBV27 and TRBJ1-2; a weak D match, TRBD1 (5 bases). Between the trimmed V and J ends, which lost 2 bases and 4 bases, there was a span of 14 bases. Per germline, CDR1 MNHEY and CDR2 SMNVEV (reference sequence). The CDR3 runs to 15 residues.

This clone was seen more than once but under ten times. The gene calls are TRBV27 and TRBJ2-1; TRBD2 matches at 11 bases. The germline gives CDR1 MNHEY, CDR2 SMNVEV (reference sequence). The CDR3 has 17 amino acids. V lost 1 base to trimming and J lost 5 bases; unmatched junction nucleotides: 7. CDR3 sequence reads: CASSLFGGTSGDNEQFF. The CDR3 coding sequence is TGTGCCAGCAGTTTATTTGGGGGGACTAGCGGAGACAATGAGCAGTTCTTC.

There are a few counts of this clone. This chain uses TRBV4-1 with TRBJ2-5; 11 positions match TRBD2. V lost 5 bases to trimming and J lost 0 bases; unmatched junction nucleotides: 2. Per the germline V gene, CDR1 is MGHRA and CDR2 is YSYEKL. CDR3 length equals 15 residues. The CDR3 region is CASSGTSGYQETQYF. The CDR3, as DNA: TGCGCCAGCAGCGGGACTAGCGGCTACCAAGAGACCCAGTACTTC.